Below, one T cell receptor (beta chain) is given with its context. No antigen is known for it. The V and J ends lost 2 bases and 0 bases respectively, with 8 bases between them. The CDR3 is made up of 15 amino acids. CDR1 and CDR2 from the germline V gene are SGDLS and YYNGEE. The data are from a study of OX40 agonist ivuxolimab in advanced cancers. In the study overall: The treatment was a fully human IgG2 OX40 agonist, ivuxolimab. Three patients, one with hepatocellular carcinoma and two with cutaneous melanoma, achieved partial responses.

Only in-frame clones appear in the TCRdb table, and some are missing; sequencing was by immunoSEQ multiplex PCR. The table has around 20,000 clones, about 76% seen once. Study-wide findings and caveats: Both CD4+ and CD8+ T cell populations in blood had undergone clonal expansion by week 6 at 0.1 to 3.0 mg/kg.

The sample in question was CD4+ or CD8+ T cells sorted from blood, obtained in a trial of the OX40 agonist ivuxolimab. The J gene is TRBJ2-2, the V gene TRBV9; D perhaps matches TRBD1 (6 bases). This clonotype was sampled from an adult with an advanced solid tumor such as melanoma, head and neck, liver or kidney cancer. CDR3 sequence: CASSVRTANTGELFF. In DNA, the CDR3 is TGTGCCAGCAGCGTGAGGACAGCGAACACCGGGGAGCTGTTTTTT.